This T cell receptor (beta chain) was sequenced during a study of blood T cell repertoires in COVID-19. Study details: The cDNA or gDNA used as material had been derived from T cells, B-cell-depleted T cells, or PBMCs.

Generated by immunoSEQ multiplex PCR, the TCRdb table keeps only in-frame clones and is missing some. This table has around 140,000 clones, roughly 88% appearing once. This CDR3 comprises 14 residues. Unmatched junction bases numbered 7, after V lost 4 bases and J lost 4 bases. Germline V gene data show CDR1 as MGHRA and CDR2 as YSYEKL. Sequenced sample: peripheral blood. The sequence came from a woman between 50 and 59 years old with acute or convalescent COVID-19. The rearrangement uses TRBV4-1 and TRBJ2-7; 7 nucleotides align to TRBD2. CDR3 in amino acids: CASSPDPGGYEQYF. Written as DNA, the CDR3 is TGCGCCAGCAGCCCCGACCCGGGGGGATACGAGCAGTACTTC.